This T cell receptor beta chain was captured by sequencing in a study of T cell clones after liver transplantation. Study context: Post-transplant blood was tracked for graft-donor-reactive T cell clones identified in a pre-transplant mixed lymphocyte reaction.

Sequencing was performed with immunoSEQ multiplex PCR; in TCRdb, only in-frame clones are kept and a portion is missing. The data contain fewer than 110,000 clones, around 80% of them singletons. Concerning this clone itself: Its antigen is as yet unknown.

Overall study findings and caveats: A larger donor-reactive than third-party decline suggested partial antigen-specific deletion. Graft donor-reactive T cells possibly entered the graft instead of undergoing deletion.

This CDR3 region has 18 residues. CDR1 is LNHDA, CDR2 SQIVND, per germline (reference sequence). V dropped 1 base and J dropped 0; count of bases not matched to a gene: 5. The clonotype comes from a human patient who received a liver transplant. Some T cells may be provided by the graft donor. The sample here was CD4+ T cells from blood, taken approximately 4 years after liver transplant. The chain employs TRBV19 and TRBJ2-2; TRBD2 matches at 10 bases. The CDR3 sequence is CASSIGLAGNPNTGELFF. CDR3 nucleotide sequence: TGTGCCAGTAGTATAGGACTAGCGGGCAACCCGAACACCGGGGAGCTGTTTTTT.